The 30 T cell receptor beta chains below all came from one sample that was sequenced in a study of spatial heterogeneity in lung cancer. This sample's time point: sample taken at primary tumor resection. Frozen PBMC, nontumor lung or tumor provided whole RNA, which was sequenced unsorted. TCRdb re-called the 5' RACE reads through MiXCR, storing one row per CDR3 protein. The sample contains about 3,200 distinct CDR3 sequences, 15% to 20% of which appear only once. Sample: PBMCs, taken at surgery. The receptor set was obtained from a female donor with early-stage non-small cell lung cancer.

This clonotype occurred many times. The chain has TRBV29-1 and TRBJ2-5, with D perhaps matching TRBD1 (5 bases). CDR3 length: 12 residues. The germline gives CDR1 SQVTM, CDR2 ANQGSEA. Trimming cost V 7 bases and J 2 bases, with 11 bases left between them. In nucleotides, the CDR3 is TGCAGCGCGGCGCAGGGACAAGAGACCCAGTACTTC. Protein product: CSAAQGQETQYF.

This clonotype was observed many times. The V and J genes are TRBV5-1 and TRBJ2-1, with TRBD1 identical over 8 bases. V trimming: 3 bases; J trimming: 2 bases; junction bases outside the gene matches: 4. This CDR3 contains 15 residues. Germline V CDR1 and CDR2: SGHRS, YFSETQ. Here the CDR3 DNA reads TGCGCCAGCAGCTCTGACAGGGGACCCTACAATGAGCAGTTCTTC. Translation gives CASSSDRGPYNEQFF. Based on the CDR3 plus reference TRBV5-1 and TRBJ2-1, the full variable domain is KAGVTQTPRYLIKTRGQQVTLSCSPISGHRSVSWYQQTPGQGLQFLFEYFSETQRNKGNFPGRFSGRQFSNSRSEMNVSTLELGDSALYLCASSSDRGPYNEQFFGPGTRLTVL.

Ten or more counts support this clonotype. The rearrangement uses TRBV20-1 and TRBJ2-5; D gene uncertain. Germline V gives CDR1 DFQATT, CDR2 SNEGSKA (reference sequence). The CDR3 spans 14 residues. Trimming cost V 0 bases and J 2 bases, with 10 bases left between them. Here the CDR3 DNA reads TGCAGTGCTAGAGATGGACGAACTCAAGAGACCCAGTACTTC. This sequence encodes CSARDGRTQETQYF.

This clonotype showed up many times. CDR3 residues: CASPGGGMGNTGELFF. The CDR3 DNA is TGTGCCAGCCCCGGCGGGGGAATGGGGAACACCGGGGAGCTGTTTTTT. The chain recombines TRBV6-1 with TRBJ2-2, with 7 bases that match TRBD2. Germline V gene lookup returns CDR1 MNHNS and CDR2 SASEGT. The V segment lost 8 bases and the J segment 1 base; nucleotides outside the gene matches: 10. CDR3 length: 16 amino acids.

The table lists this clonotype with many counts. The rearrangement uses TRBV4-1 and TRBJ2-5; D gene unclear. Looked up from germline, CDR1 is MGHRA and CDR2 is YSYEKL. V gave up 0 bases and J gave up 5 bases, with 10 bases separating them. This CDR3 comprises 14 residues. This CDR3 reads CASSQDRSWETQYF. In DNA form, the CDR3 reads TGCGCCAGCAGCCAAGATCGAAGCTGGGAGACCCAGTACTTC.

This clonotype was picked up many times. This chain links TRBV14 with TRBJ1-3; D is undetermined. The CDR3 is made up of 13 amino acids. The V gene lost 1 base and the J gene lost 8 bases, with 9 bases spanning the gap. Germline V gene lookup returns CDR1 SGHDN and CDR2 FVKESK. In nucleotides, the CDR3 is TGTGCCAGCAGCCAAGGAGGGCTTGACACCATATATTTT. This sequence encodes CASSQGGLDTIYF.

This clonotype was detected many times. The chain recombines TRBV29-1 with TRBJ2-3, with 15 bases aligning to TRBD2. After removal of 5 bases from V and 6 bases from J, the junction contained 9 bases not matched to a gene. Germline V gene sequence: CDR1 SQVTM, CDR2 ANQGSEA. The CDR3 is made up of 16 amino acids. CDR3 in amino acids: CSVLRGLAGGPDTQYF. The CDR3 DNA is TGCAGCGTTCTCCGAGGACTAGCGGGAGGGCCGGATACGCAGTATTTT.

This clonotype showed up just a few times. The J gene is TRBJ1-4, the V gene TRBV7-9; D is undetermined. Trimming removed 3 bases at V and 7 bases at J, with 6 bases between. Germline lookup yields CDR1 SEHNR and CDR2 FQNEAQ (reference sequence). The CDR3 totals 12 residues. CDR3 sequence: CASSLGPEKLFF. DNA of the CDR3: TGTGCCAGCAGCTTGGGCCCTGAAAAACTGTTTTTT.

Many counts were recorded for this clonotype. The CDR3 bases are TGTGCCAGCAGCACGTCAGCTCGGACGCAACGAGGAAGCAATCAGCCCCAGCATTTT. Its translation: CASSTSARTQRGSNQPQHF. This rearrangement joins TRBV5-8 to TRBJ1-5; D is uncertain. Per the germline V gene, CDR1 is SGHTS and CDR2 is YDEGEE. Deletions cut 4 bases from V and 1 base from J, with 24 bases between. The CDR3 has 19 amino acids.

This clonotype was observed many times. V is TRBV30 and J is TRBJ2-1; tentatively, D is TRBD2 (7 bases). With 6 bases removed from V and 6 bases from J, the gap between germline ends came to 12 bases. CDR1 and CDR2 (germline): GTSNPN, SVGIG (reference sequence). This CDR3 has 12 amino acids. This CDR3 is CACLGGVNEQFF. The CDR3 bases are TGTGCCTGCCTAGGGGGGGTCAATGAGCAGTTCTTC.

This clonotype came up many times. The chain has TRBV5-4 and TRBJ2-2, with D perhaps TRBD1 or TRBD2 (6 bases each). The CDR3 loop spans 13 amino acids. Per the germline V gene, CDR1 is SGHNT and CDR2 is YYREEE (reference sequence). V lost 2 bases to trimming and J lost 6 bases, with 8 bases between them. The CDR3 spells CASSLRGAGELFF. CDR3 DNA: TGTGCCAGCAGCTTAAGGGGGGCCGGGGAGCTGTTTTTT.

This clonotype was counted at least ten times. The chain is built from TRBV2 and TRBJ2-3; D is undetermined. The CDR3 is made up of 12 amino acids. The V and J ends lost 1 base and 6 bases respectively, with 5 bases between them. Germline CDR1 and CDR2: SNHLY and FYNNEI. CDR3: CASSEEVDTQYF. CDR3 in DNA: TGTGCCAGCAGTGAAGAAGTTGATACGCAGTATTTT.

This clonotype has just a few counts. The rearrangement joins TRBV27 to TRBJ1-2, with D possibly being TRBD1 (6 bases). CDR3 length: 16 residues. Per germline, CDR1 MNHEY and CDR2 SMNVEV (reference sequence). The V gene lost 2 bases and the J gene lost 0 bases, with 13 bases spanning the gap. CDR3 sequence (DNA): TGTGCCAGCAGTTTAGCCAGGGGCTCCCCTAACTATGGCTACACCTTC. The encoded protein is CASSLARGSPNYGYTF.

This rearrangement joins TRBV15 to TRBJ2-1; 10 bases are a match to TRBD2. CDR1 LNHNV and CDR2 YYDKDF come from the germline V gene (reference sequence). The CDR3 contains 16 residues. V was clipped by 4 bases and J by 5 bases; unmatched bases: 8. The CDR3 spells CATSILGGTSDNEQFF. The CDR3 bases are TGTGCCACCAGCATTCTGGGAGGGACTAGCGACAATGAGCAGTTCTTC.

The V call is TRBV29-1, the J call TRBJ2-1, with TRBD1 matching over 8 bases. Germline assignment: CDR1 SQVTM and CDR2 ANQGSEA. V was pared by 8 bases and J by 6 bases, with 9 bases of the junction left unmatched. The CDR3 is made up of 13 amino acids. The CDR3 spells CSMKGQVFNEQFF. In nucleotides, the CDR3 is TGCAGCATGAAGGGACAGGTTTTCAATGAGCAGTTCTTC.

This clonotype was seen repeatedly, ten times or more. This chain links TRBV7-9 with TRBJ2-3; 8 positions match TRBD2. This CDR3 comprises 16 residues. V trimming: 3 bases; J trimming: 6 bases; junction bases outside the gene matches: 11. CDR1 SEHNR and CDR2 FQNEAQ come from the germline V gene (reference sequence). CDR3 sequence: CASSFSRGLDVDTQYF. In DNA form, the CDR3 reads TGTGCCAGCAGCTTCAGTAGGGGACTAGATGTGGATACGCAGTATTTT.

About this clonotype: This may stem from a read error, because a much larger clone lies one nucleotide away. This rearrangement joins TRBV28 to TRBJ2-1; 12 bases align to TRBD2. Germline V lookup: CDR1 MDHEN, CDR2 SYDVKM. The CDR3 runs to 17 residues. Here the CDR3 reads CASSFLAGGPYYDEQFF. The CDR3 DNA is TGTGCCAGCAGTTTCCTAGCGGGAGGGCCGTACTACGATGAGCAGTTCTTC.

In this sample, this clonotype turned up many times. CDR3 DNA sequence: TGTGCCAGCTCCCTTAGGGTTAGCTCCTACAATGAGCAGTTCTTC. Translating gives CASSLRVSSYNEQFF. This chain connects TRBV18 to TRBJ2-1; D ambiguous. CDR3 length: 15 residues. Germline CDR1 is KGHSH and CDR2 is LQKENI. V was pared by 6 bases and J by 0 bases, with 12 bases between.

This clonotype was seen many times. The V gene is TRBV7-2, the J gene TRBJ2-5; D is undetermined. V gave up 5 bases and J gave up 4 bases, with 11 bases separating them. The CDR3 is 13 amino acids. The germline gives CDR1 SGHTA, CDR2 FQGNSA. The CDR3 loop reads CASSLRSRETQYF. The CDR3 bases are TGTGCCAGCAGCCTCCGGAGCCGAGAGACCCAGTACTTC.

The sample holds many counts of this clonotype. This chain links TRBV27 with TRBJ1-5, with TRBD1 matching over 7 bases. The CDR3 has 13 amino acids. Germline V gene sequence: CDR1 MNHEY, CDR2 SMNVEV (reference sequence). The junction had 1 base not matched to a gene; V was cut back by 6 bases and J by 2 bases. CDR3 residues: CASRGTGNQPQHF. DNA of the CDR3: TGTGCCAGCAGAGGGACAGGCAATCAGCCCCAGCATTTT.

This clonotype occurred many times. V gene TRBV19 combines with J gene TRBJ2-1, with 11 bases that match TRBD2. Per the germline V gene, CDR1 is LNHDA and CDR2 is SQIVND (reference sequence). This CDR3 comprises 14 residues. J gave up 5 bases and V 4 bases, and 1 base lay outside the gene matches. CDR3 nucleotides: TGTGCCAGTAGTAAGGGACTAGCGGACAATGAGCAGTTCTTC. Amino acids: CASSKGLADNEQFF. The complete variable domain, with remaining parts taken from reference TRBV19 and TRBJ2-1, reads DGGITQSPKYLFRKEGQNVTLSCEQNLNHDAMYWYRQDPGQGLRLIYYSQIVNDFQKGDIAEGYSVSREKKESFPLTVTSAQKNPTAFYLCASSKGLADNEQFFGPGTRLTVL.

This clonotype occurred many times. The chain has TRBV6-2 or TRBV6-3 and TRBJ2-3; 7 bases are shared with TRBD2. The CDR3 totals 16 residues. Trimming at V came to 1 base and at J to 6 bases, leaving 10 bases not matched to a gene. CDR1 MNHEY and CDR2 SVGEGT come from the germline V gene. CDR3 in DNA: TGTGCCAGCAGTTACTTTGAAGCGGGAACCGCGGATACGCAGTATTTT. Residues: CASSYFEAGTADTQYF.

This clonotype was counted ten times or more. The chain joins TRBV7-2 to TRBJ2-3; 8 bases fit TRBD2. V dropped 2 bases and J dropped 4; count of bases not matched to a gene: 8. In germline, CDR1 is SGHTA, CDR2 FQGNSA. The CDR3 runs 16 residues. The CDR3 loop is CASSLRVAGRSDTQYF. The DNA of the CDR3 is TGTGCCAGCAGCTTAAGAGTAGCGGGAAGGTCAGATACGCAGTATTTT.

A few counts support this clonotype. CDR3 loop: CASSQPGQGYNEQFF. DNA of the CDR3: TGCGCCAGCAGCCAACCGGGACAGGGTTACAATGAGCAGTTCTTC. The chain couples TRBV4-1 to TRBJ2-1, with 9 bases aligning to TRBD1. V lost 2 bases and J lost 4; bases outside the gene matches: 3. Germline V gives CDR1 MGHRA, CDR2 YSYEKL. The CDR3 has 15 amino acids.

This clonotype came up many times. The rearrangement uses TRBV20-1 and TRBJ1-5; 8 bases line up with TRBD1. Germline assignment: CDR1 DFQATT and CDR2 SNEGSKA (reference sequence). The J segment lost 4 bases and the V segment lost 2 bases, leaving 7 bases of the junction unmatched. The CDR3 sequence is 15 residues long. CDR3 in DNA: TGCAGTGCTAGACAGGGGGCACAGGGGAATCAGCCCCAGCATTTT. It encodes CSARQGAQGNQPQHF.

This clonotype was recorded many times. The chain has TRBV19 and TRBJ2-1, with a tentative D call TRBD1 (5 bases). V lost 1 base and J 6 bases, leaving 7 bases between the germline ends. Germline CDR1 and CDR2: LNHDA and SQIVND (reference sequence). The CDR3 sequence is 13 residues long. CDR3: CASSIGQINEQFF. DNA for the CDR3: TGTGCCAGTAGTATAGGACAGATCAATGAGCAGTTCTTC.

The sample holds many counts of this clonotype. CDR3 sequence (DNA): TGCGCCAGCACCTTAGGACCCGGCGACTATGGCTACACCTTC. The encoded protein is CASTLGPGDYGYTF. The chain uses TRBV5-1 and TRBJ1-2; no firm D call. The V end was cut by 6 bases, the J end by 3 bases, with 15 bases between. Per germline, CDR1 SGHRS and CDR2 YFSETQ. This CDR3 contains 14 residues.

The rearrangement joins TRBV7-9 to TRBJ1-1; 7 positions agree with TRBD1. This CDR3 has 15 residues. Germline CDR1 and CDR2: SEHNR and FQNEAQ (reference sequence). After removal of 6 bases from V and 5 bases from J, the junction contained 12 bases not matched to a gene. CDR3 bases: TGTGCCAGCAGGCCGAAACAGGGGTCAGTGACTGAAGCTTTCTTT. It encodes CASRPKQGSVTEAFF. Supplemented by reference TRBV7-9 and TRBJ1-1, the full variable domain reads DTGVSQNPRHKITKRGQNVTFRCDPISEHNRLYWYRQTLGQGPEFLTYFQNEAQLEKSRLLSDRFSAERPKGSFSTLEIQRTEQGDSAMYLCASRPKQGSVTEAFFGQGTRLTVV.

This chain links TRBV23-1 with TRBJ2-3; 10 bases agree with TRBD1. TRBV23-1 is an ORF; its function is uncertain. The length of the CDR3 is 15 residues. V lost 7 bases, J lost 5 bases, and 9 bases stayed unmatched. CDR3 residues: CASTHTRDRGDTQYF. CDR3 in DNA: TGCGCCAGCACCCATACCCGGGACAGGGGAGATACGCAGTATTTT.

This clonotype was seen many times. This chain links TRBV20-1 with TRBJ2-7; D is possibly TRBD1 (5 bases). Germline V CDR1 and CDR2: DFQATT, SNEGSKA (reference sequence). The V gene lost 3 bases and the J gene lost 3 bases, with 9 bases spanning the gap. CDR3 length: 12 residues. CDR3 protein: CSARSGFYEQYF. Here the CDR3 DNA reads TGCAGTGCTAGGTCAGGGTTCTACGAGCAGTACTTC.